This TCR delta chain was sequenced in a study of gamma-delta T cells after stem cell transplantation. The CDR3 spans 22 residues. Germline lookup yields CDR1 TSWWSYY and CDR2 QGS. On this clone itself: A read error may account for a junction end that differs from germline.

TCRdb re-called the RT-PCR reads through CATT. Found here are about 11,000 delta-chain clones, less than 50% of them singletons; the top ten hold roughly 2.9%. Sequenced sample: gamma-delta T cells. J is TRDJ1 and V is TRDV1; 13 bases map to TRDD3. The receptor's source is a human donor. It is not recorded whose cells these are; they may come from a transplant donor. The CDR3 DNA is TGTGCTCTCGGGGAACTGGGGGCCTTCCACCACTGGGGGATACGGCGCACCGATAAACTCATCTTT. Translated, it gives CALGELGAFHHWGIRRTDKLIF.